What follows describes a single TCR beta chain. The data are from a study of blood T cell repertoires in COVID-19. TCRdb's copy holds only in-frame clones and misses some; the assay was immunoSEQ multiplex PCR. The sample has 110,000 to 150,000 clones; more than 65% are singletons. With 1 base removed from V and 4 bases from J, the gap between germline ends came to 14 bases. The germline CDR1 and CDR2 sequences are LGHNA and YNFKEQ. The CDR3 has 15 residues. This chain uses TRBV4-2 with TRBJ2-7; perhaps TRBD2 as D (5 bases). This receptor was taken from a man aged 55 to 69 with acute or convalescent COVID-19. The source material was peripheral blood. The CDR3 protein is CASSQVSGSMYEQYF. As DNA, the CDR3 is TGTGCCAGCAGCCAAGTTTCGGGGTCAATGTACGAGCAGTACTTC.